Presented here are 3 T cell receptor beta chains from one specimen sequenced in a study of immune characterization of retroperitoneal liposarcoma. MiXCR was run by TCRdb on the PCR reads, yielding one entry per CDR3 protein. Among some 4,300 distinct CDR3 sequences listed, 35% were seen once. The sample was tumor tissue. The receptors were gathered from a male donor with retroperitoneal liposarcoma.

This clonotype was detected many times. The rearrangement uses TRBV5-1 and TRBJ2-1; possibly TRBD1 for D (5 bases). The length of the CDR3 is 13 residues. The V gene's germline CDR1 is SGHRS and CDR2 YFSETQ. Trimming took off 4 bases at V and 5 bases at J, with 10 bases between the two ends. The CDR3 coding sequence is TGCGCCAGCAGCCTGGGGCTAAACAATGAGCAGTTCTTC. Translation gives CASSLGLNNEQFF.

By share, this clonotype counts as medium-sized (0.01 to 0.1%). The chain combines TRBV12-3 or TRBV12-4 with TRBJ2-5; 10 nucleotides match TRBD2. V lost 3 bases and J lost 11; bases outside the gene matches: 12. The CDR3 sequence is 15 residues long. CDR3 sequence (DNA): TGTGCCAGCAGTTTTACGGGACTAGCGTTCAATGAGCAGTACTTC. Translation: CASSFTGLAFNEQYF.

This clonotype was seen ten or more times. This sequence joins TRBV11-3 and TRBJ2-6; 9 nucleotides match TRBD1. Trimming took 5 bases from V and 3 from J; bases not matched to a gene: 11. CDR1 is SGHNT, CDR2 YENEEA, per germline. The CDR3 runs 18 residues. CDR3 region: CASSPRDREAIGANVLTF. In nucleotides, the CDR3 is TGTGCCAGCAGCCCCAGGGACAGGGAAGCGATTGGGGCCAACGTCCTGACTTTC.